What follows are 4 T cell receptor beta chains derived from one specimen sequenced in a study of shared clonotypes between healthy human individuals. Profiled with immunoSEQ multiplex PCR; TCRdb holds only in-frame clones, not every one. The data hold about 2.4 million clones, with 90% to 95% observed a single time. Sequencing was performed on naive CD4+ T cells sorted from blood. Noted subset: CD45RA+ positively selected. Receptor source: a man between 18 and 29 years old in good health.

The gene calls are TRBV9 and TRBJ2-5, with 7 bases matching TRBD2. V gave up 0 bases and J gave up 8 bases; unmatched junction bases: 16. The CDR3 has 17 residues. Germline CDR1 is SGDLS and CDR2 is YYNGEE. This CDR3 is CASSVAASGPGGSTQYF. In DNA, the CDR3 is TGTGCCAGCAGCGTAGCGGCCTCTGGTCCAGGCGGGAGCACCCAGTACTTC.

This rearrangement joins TRBV6-6 to TRBJ1-1; D remains unclear. The CDR3 consists of 13 residues. V was trimmed by 6 bases and J by 1 base, leaving 9 bases between them. Germline V gene data show CDR1 as MNHNY and CDR2 as SVGAGI (reference sequence). The CDR3 sequence: CASSPDPNTEAFF. For the CDR3, the DNA is TGTGCCAGCAGCCCCGACCCGAACACTGAAGCTTTCTTT.

The chain links TRBV5-6 to TRBJ1-5; the D gene is possibly TRBD1 (5 bases). Deletions cut 2 bases from V and 0 bases from J, with 12 bases between. CDR3 length equals 16 residues. Germline V CDR1 and CDR2: SGHDT, YYEEEE. The CDR3, as DNA: TGTGCCAGCAGCTTATGGGGGAGATATAGCAATCAGCCCCAGCATTTT. It translates to CASSLWGRYSNQPQHF.

The chain employs TRBV10-3 and TRBJ2-7, with D perhaps TRBD1 (5 bases). V shed 7 bases and J shed 5 bases, with 18 bases lying between them. The CDR3 spans 14 residues. Germline CDR1 and CDR2: ENHRY and SYGVKD. In DNA form, the CDR3 reads TGTGCCATCACATGGACAATCAACGGAGACGAGCAGTACTTC. It is translated as CAITWTINGDEQYF.